These 8 T cell receptor beta chains originate from one sample sequenced in a study of blood T cells in healthy people across ages (dated by TCRdb to 2015 to 2017). The library relied on 5' RACE. A second about 7 to 11 cycle PCR used a sample-barcoded 5' primer and a J-beta primer mix. Using fastp at Q25 and MiXCR, TCRdb reprocessed the public reads and kept productive beta chains. Entries are consolidated by CDR3 protein sequence, retaining the most common genes and DNA. The sample has over 1,500,000 distinct CDR3 sequences on record, 30% to 40% of them singletons. The ten largest clones add up to roughly 23% of the sample. The specimen sequenced was blood. These receptors originate from a human donor in good health.

This clonotype was found a few times. The chain is built from TRBV29-1 and TRBJ1-2, with a weak D call TRBD1 (6 bases). The CDR3 is 14 amino acids. Germline-derived CDR1 and CDR2 are SQVTM and ANQGSEA. Trimming cost V 3 bases and J 7 bases, with 18 bases left between them. CDR3 sequence: CSVDGGASESGYTF. The CDR3 coding sequence is TGCAGCGTTGACGGGGGGGCATCGGAGAGTGGCTACACCTTC. The full variable domain, completed using reference TRBV29-1 and TRBJ1-2, is SAVISQKPSRDICQRGTSLTIQCQVDSQVTMMFWYRQQPGQSLTLIATANQGSEATYESGFVIDKFPISRPNLTFSTLTVSNMSPEDSSIYLCSVDGGASESGYTFGSGTRLTVV.

The gene calls are TRBV6-6 and TRBJ1-2, with 9 bases that match TRBD1. The junction had 11 bases not matched to a gene; V was cut back by 6 bases and J by 6 bases. Per the germline V gene, CDR1 is MNHNY and CDR2 is SVGAGI (reference sequence). This CDR3 is built from 15 residues. DNA of the CDR3: TGTGCCAGCAGCCCTTCCACAGGGGGCGGTAATGGCTACACCTTC. Encoded protein: CASSPSTGGGNGYTF.

V gene TRBV4-3 combines with J gene TRBJ2-5; D is uncertain. Germline loops: CDR1 LGHNA, CDR2 YSLEER. The V and J ends lost 6 bases and 0 bases respectively, with 8 bases between them. The CDR3 has 13 amino acids. CDR3 nucleotide sequence: TGCGCCAGCAGTGGTACGTACCAAGAGACCCAGTACTTC. This codes for CASSGTYQETQYF.

There are a few counts of this clonotype. This rearrangement joins TRBV20-1 to TRBJ1-2; 7 nucleotides match TRBD1. The CDR3 runs to 13 residues. With V trimmed by 6 bases and J by 7 bases, 11 bases remained unmatched. In germline, CDR1 is DFQATT, CDR2 SNEGSKA (reference sequence). The DNA of the CDR3 is TGCAGTGCCACTGTGGAGGGGGCGAGTGGCTACACCTTC. Protein: CSATVEGASGYTF.

The chain has TRBV14 and TRBJ2-1; a weak D match, TRBD1 (5 bases). V lost 4 bases and J lost 5, with 15 bases in between. Germline CDR1 reads SGHDN; CDR2 reads FVKESK. CDR3 length: 15 amino acids. Here the CDR3 reads CASSPRLSRDNEQFF. The CDR3 nucleotides are TGTGCCAGCAGCCCCCGACTCAGCAGGGACAATGAGCAGTTCTTC.

Worth noting for this clonotype: A much more abundant neighbour one base away suggests this may be a read error. The genes are TRBV20-1 and TRBJ2-6; either TRBD1 or TRBD2 may supply D (5 bases each). CDR1 is DFQATT and CDR2 is SNEGSKA in the germline V gene (reference sequence). The CDR3 loop spans 14 amino acids. This CDR3 reads CSAEGTAGANVRTF. CDR3 in DNA: TGCAGTGCCGAGGGAACTGCTGGGGCCAACGTCCGGACTTTC.

This clonotype was seen more than once but under ten times. The chain links TRBV5-1 to TRBJ2-6, with unresolved D. CDR1 is SGHRS, CDR2 YFSETQ, per germline. With 2 bases removed from V and 1 base from J, the gap between germline ends came to 13 bases. CDR3 length: 17 residues. The DNA of the CDR3 is TGCGCCAGCAGCTTACTCGCCCAATTATCTGGGGCCAACGTCCTGACTTTC. Translated: CASSLLAQLSGANVLTF.

This clonotype occurred a few times. The V gene is TRBV3-1, the J gene TRBJ1-2; D is uncertain. Germline V gene sequence: CDR1 LGHDT, CDR2 YNNKEL (reference sequence). The V end was cut by 0 bases, the J end by 0 bases, with 14 bases between. This CDR3 comprises 17 residues. The CDR3, as DNA: TGTGCCAGCAGCCAAGACTCAGATGCTGGGACTAACTATGGCTACACCTTC. Amino acid sequence: CASSQDSDAGTNYGYTF.